The following is a T cell receptor (beta chain) sequence with its context. These data are taken from a study of OX40 agonist ivuxolimab in advanced cancers. Study-wide context: Partial responses, seen in three patients, involved one hepatocellular carcinoma and two cutaneous melanomas.

Trimming removed 5 bases at V and 3 bases at J, with 17 bases between. The CDR3 runs to 15 residues. Germline loops: CDR1 MNHEY, CDR2 SVGAGI. Repertoires were generated with immunoSEQ multiplex PCR, while TCRdb's copy carries only in-frame clones and drops some. The data show about 86,000 clones, with roughly 85% seen just once and less than 1.5% held by the top ten. The sampling schedule covered blood at baseline, cycle 4 day 1, and cycle 7 day 1. The sample consisted of CD4+ or CD8+ T cells sorted from blood, taken in a trial of the OX40 agonist ivuxolimab. The V call is TRBV6-5, the J call TRBJ2-7; D is ambiguous. The sequence was obtained from an adult with an advanced solid tumor such as melanoma, head and neck, liver or kidney cancer. The CDR3: CASSPTDGTIYEQYF. The DNA for the CDR3 is TGTGCCAGCAGTCCGACGGACGGCACTATCTACGAGCAGTACTTC.